These 24 T cell receptor beta chains came from one sample sequenced in a study of blood T cell repertoires in COVID-19. Clones were sequenced by immunoSEQ multiplex PCR, and TCRdb holds only the in-frame ones, with some missing. Here the sample spans about 170,000 clones, just under 85% being singletons. Sequencing was carried out using peripheral blood. All receptors derive from a woman older than 75 with COVID-19, enrolled during active disease.

The genes are TRBV19 and TRBJ1-3; TRBD1 matches at 7 bases. The CDR3 has 15 amino acids. Trimming removed 7 bases from V and 0 bases from J; junction bases left unmatched: 6. Per germline, CDR1 LNHDA and CDR2 SQIVND (reference sequence). CDR3 coding DNA: TGTGCCAGTATTAAAACAGGGGACTCTGGAAACACCATATATTTT. It translates to CASIKTGDSGNTIYF.

The chain couples TRBV12-3 or TRBV12-4 to TRBJ2-7; possibly TRBD1 for D (5 bases). V was pared by 6 bases and J by 4 bases, with 13 bases between. The CDR3 is made up of 13 amino acids. The CDR3 here is CASSPRVGYEQYF. In DNA, the CDR3 is TGTGCCAGCAGCCCCAGGGTCGGGTACGAGCAGTACTTC.

This clone was detected only once. This chain links TRBV5-1 with TRBJ2-5; D is perhaps TRBD2 (5 bases). Trimming took 0 bases from V and 2 from J, leaving 8 bases between them. The CDR3 has 14 amino acids. Germline assignment: CDR1 SGHRS and CDR2 YFSETQ. CDR3 bases: TGCGCCAGCAGCTTGGGACTAAATCAAGAGACCCAGTACTTC. Residues: CASSLGLNQETQYF.

V usage is TRBV18 and J usage is TRBJ1-2; D might be TRBD1 (5 bases). The CDR3 has 13 residues. CDR1 KGHSH and CDR2 LQKENI come from the germline V gene. Trimming left V 2 bases short and J 4 bases short, with 8 bases between. The CDR3 sequence is CASSPYDSYGYTF. Here the CDR3 DNA reads TGTGCCAGCTCACCATACGACAGCTATGGCTACACCTTC.

This clone was seen a few times. The chain employs TRBV16 and TRBJ1-5; 7 bases agree with TRBD1. This CDR3 is built from 14 residues. Germline lookup yields CDR1 KGHSY and CDR2 FQNENV. V lost 5 bases, J lost 5 bases, and 6 bases stayed unmatched. The CDR3 DNA follows: TGTGCCAGCAGCGCAGACAGGGCATATCAGCCCCAGCATTTT. As protein: CASSADRAYQPQHF.

The gene calls are TRBV7-2 and TRBJ2-7, with D possibly TRBD2 on 5 matching bases. Germline V gene data show CDR1 as SGHTA and CDR2 as FQGNSA. The ends were cut back, 5 bases at V and 2 bases at J, with 16 bases in the middle. The CDR3 runs to 15 residues. The CDR3 sequence is CASSLSRSGAYEQYF. The CDR3 DNA reads TGTGCCAGCAGCCTCTCGAGGTCCGGGGCCTACGAGCAGTACTTC. Variable domain in full (rest from reference TRBV7-2 and TRBJ2-7): GAGVSQSPSNKVTEKGKDVELRCDPISGHTALYWYRQSLGQGLEFLIYFQGNSAPDKSGLPSDRFSAERTGGSVSTLTIQRTQQEDSAVYLCASSLSRSGAYEQYFGPGTRLTVT.

The rearrangement links TRBV24-1 to TRBJ2-2; D unclear. Per the germline V gene, CDR1 is KGHDR and CDR2 is SFDVKD. Trimming removed 3 bases at V and 3 bases at J, with 10 bases between. The CDR3 has 15 residues. This CDR3 is CATSDHRVYTGELFF. In nucleotides, the CDR3 is TGTGCCACCAGTGATCACCGGGTGTACACCGGGGAGCTGTTTTTT.

This clone was observed once. The chain combines TRBV18 with TRBJ1-2; TRBD1 matches at 8 bases. The ends lost 6 bases at V and 4 bases at J; junction bases unmatched: 7. Germline V gives CDR1 KGHSH, CDR2 LQKENI. This CDR3 has 14 amino acids. Here the CDR3 reads CASSSRQGSYGYTF. Here the CDR3 DNA reads TGTGCCAGCTCGTCCCGACAGGGGAGCTATGGCTACACCTTC.

The CDR3 protein is CASSPIHGGPGNTIYF. The CDR3 DNA sequence: TGTGCCAGCTCACCAATTCACGGGGGGCCTGGAAACACCATATATTTT. This sequence joins TRBV18 and TRBJ1-3, with a tentative D call TRBD1 (6 bases). The ends were cut back, 2 bases at V and 2 bases at J, with 13 bases in the middle. CDR1 is KGHSH, CDR2 LQKENI, per germline. This CDR3 is 16 amino acids long.

The chain recombines TRBV27 with TRBJ2-7, with D perhaps TRBD1 (6 bases). Trimming took 5 bases from V and 9 from J, leaving 14 bases between them. This CDR3 spans 12 amino acids. Germline CDR1 and CDR2: MNHEY and SMNVEV (reference sequence). The CDR3 DNA sequence: TGTGCCAGCAGTATTCCAGGGGAGATGCAGTACTTC. This encodes CASSIPGEMQYF.

The chain uses TRBV4-1 and TRBJ1-2; 7 positions agree with TRBD1. Germline CDR1 MGHRA, CDR2 YSYEKL. CDR3 length: 15 amino acids. J lost 0 bases, V lost 5 bases, and 6 bases had no gene match. DNA of the CDR3: TGCGCCAGCAGCGGGACAGAATTAGCTAACTATGGCTACACCTTC. Residues: CASSGTELANYGYTF.

The chain links TRBV11-3 to TRBJ2-1, with 9 bases identical to TRBD2. The CDR3 is made up of 18 amino acids. Germline trimming cut 1 base from V and 0 bases from J; bases unmatched to any gene: 7. CDR1 is SGHNT, CDR2 YENEEA, per germline. CDR3 DNA: TGTGCCAGCAGCTTAGGTAGCGGTAGCGGGGGCTCCTACAATGAGCAGTTCTTC. Protein: CASSLGSGSGGSYNEQFF. Full variable domain (missing parts from reference TRBV11-3 and TRBJ2-1): EAGVVQSPRYKIIEKKQPVAFWCNPISGHNTLYWYLQNLGQGPELLIRYENEEAVDDSQLPKDRFSAERLKGVDSTLKIQPAELGDSAVYLCASSLGSGSGGSYNEQFFGPGTRLTVL.

The genes are TRBV2 and TRBJ2-7, with 11 bases fitting TRBD2. Germline V CDR1 and CDR2: SNHLY, FYNNEI. This CDR3 is 16 amino acids long. V dropped 6 bases and J dropped 2; count of bases not matched to a gene: 9. The CDR3 DNA reads TGTGCCAGCAGGAGGGCGGGACTAGCGGAGACCTACGAGCAGTACTTC. Its translation: CASRRAGLAETYEQYF. The complete variable domain, with remaining parts taken from reference TRBV2 and TRBJ2-7, reads EPEVTQTPSHQVTQMGQEVILRCVPISNHLYFYWYRQILGQKVEFLVSFYNNEISEKSEIFDDQFSVERPDGSNFTLKIRSTKLEDSAMYFCASRRAGLAETYEQYFGPGTRLTVT.

The chain couples TRBV14 to TRBJ2-3, with 8 positions matching TRBD1. CDR3 length: 17 amino acids. Trimming cost V 3 bases and J 6 bases; bases outside gene matches: 14. Germline V gives CDR1 SGHDN, CDR2 FVKESK. The CDR3 here is CASSQRTGIPFGDTQYF. The CDR3 DNA is TGTGCCAGCAGCCAGAGGACAGGGATCCCCTTCGGTGATACGCAGTATTTT.

In its sample, this clone was seen once. This chain uses TRBV25-1 with TRBJ2-7; tentative D call: TRBD1 (5 bases). CDR1 and CDR2 from the germline V gene are MGHDK and SYGVNS. The CDR3 extends over 14 amino acids. V lost 6 bases and J lost 1, with 13 bases in between. The CDR3 sequence: CASSEGHVSYEQYF. The CDR3 coding sequence is TGTGCCAGCAGCGAAGGACACGTTTCCTACGAGCAGTACTTC.

V usage is TRBV28 and J usage is TRBJ2-1; D ambiguous. From germline, CDR1 is MDHEN and CDR2 SYDVKM. This CDR3 contains 12 residues. The CDR3 DNA is TGTGGTTGGCCCTTTTCCTACAATGAGCAGTTCTTC. Translating it yields CGWPFSYNEQFF.

CDR3 DNA: TGTGCCAGCAGCTCGGGACTAGCGGAGTACAATGAGCAGTTCTTC. It yields the protein CASSSGLAEYNEQFF. The chain has TRBV7-3 and TRBJ2-1; TRBD2 agrees at 11 bases. The germline V gene encodes CDR1 SGHTA and CDR2 FQGTGA. The CDR3 extends over 15 amino acids. Trimming took 4 bases from V and 4 from J; bases not matched to a gene: 3.

The V call is TRBV28, the J call TRBJ2-1; the match to TRBD1 covers 9 bases. CDR1 and CDR2 from the germline V gene are MDHEN and SYDVKM. V was clipped by 6 bases and J by 12 bases; unmatched bases: 6. This CDR3 has 12 amino acids. The CDR3 protein is CASRSAGQGQFF. The CDR3 region has the DNA TGTGCCAGCAGGTCAGCGGGACAGGGGCAGTTCTTC. The full variable domain, completed using reference TRBV28 and TRBJ2-1, is DVKVTQSSRYLVKRTGEKVFLECVQDMDHENMFWYRQDPGLGLRLIYFSYDVKMKEKGDIPEGYSVSREKKERFSLILESASTNQTSMYLCASRSAGQGQFFGPGTRLTVL.

CDR3 amino acids: CASSQDLGLAGGTDTQYF. For the CDR3, the DNA is TGTGCCAGCAGCCAAGACCTGGGACTAGCGGGAGGCACAGATACGCAGTATTTT. This chain joins TRBV3-1 (or the pseudogene TRBV3-2) and TRBJ2-3; 14 bases line up with TRBD2. J lost 1 base, V lost 0 bases, and 3 bases had no gene match. This CDR3 region has 18 residues. Germline loops: CDR1 LGHDT, CDR2 YNNKEL (reference sequence).

Here the CDR3 DNA reads TGTGCCAGCAGCAACGGGGGGGACCCCACAGATACGCAGTATTTT. It translates to CASSNGGDPTDTQYF. The chain links TRBV21-1 to TRBJ2-3; TRBD2 is taken as the D call from the table, unchecked against the DNA. TRBV21-1 is noted as a pseudogene. This CDR3 is built from 15 residues.

V gene TRBV18 combines with J gene TRBJ2-7; 10 bases map to TRBD2. The J segment lost 4 bases and the V segment lost 1 base, leaving 7 bases of the junction unmatched. The CDR3 contains 16 residues. The germline gives CDR1 KGHSH, CDR2 LQKENI. CDR3 DNA: TGTGCCAGCTCACCACTAGCGGGAGGAGATACGTACGAGCAGTACTTC. Encoded protein: CASSPLAGGDTYEQYF.

The chain recombines TRBV10-1 with TRBJ2-1, with 13 bases aligning to TRBD2. The V gene's germline CDR1 is WNHNN and CDR2 SYGVQD (reference sequence). V was clipped by 1 base and J by 8 bases; unmatched bases: 2. The CDR3 has 15 amino acids. CDR3 sequence: CASSEYGLAGDEQFF. The DNA of the CDR3 is TGCGCCAGCAGTGAGTACGGACTAGCGGGAGATGAGCAGTTCTTC.

In this sample, this clone turned up once. The rearrangement joins TRBV5-5 to TRBJ1-5; maybe TRBD1 (5 bases). The CDR3 has 13 residues. The germline gives CDR1 SGHKS, CDR2 YYEKEE (reference sequence). V was pared by 4 bases and J by 5 bases, with 10 bases between. CDR3 DNA sequence: TGTGCCAGCAGCCCGGACACGTATCAGCCCCAGCATTTT. Protein: CASSPDTYQPQHF.

The chain is built from TRBV4-3 and TRBJ2-1, with 8 bases lining up with TRBD2. The CDR3 length is 16 residues. V trimming: 4 bases; J trimming: 5 bases; junction bases outside the gene matches: 10. The germline gives CDR1 LGHNA, CDR2 YSLEER. In nucleotides, the CDR3 is TGCGCCAGCAGCCTCGGGGGGGCGCTTACTCACAATGAGCAGTTCTTC. This sequence encodes CASSLGGALTHNEQFF.